This T cell receptor (beta chain) was retrieved from a study of human T cells and chemical hapten exposure (dated by TCRdb to the early 2020s). For the study in its entirety: For sensitization, 2% DPC in acetone was applied to a roughly 2 cm by roughly 2 cm area of upper inner arm skin. The patient cohort, mostly female, included alopecia areata with under or over 50% scalp involvement, alopecia totalis and alopecia universalis. This study followed changes in the peripheral blood TCR repertoire in vivo during primary and secondary sensitization of alopecia patients to the hapten diphenylcyclopropenone (DPC). Libraries were pooled for sequencing, and per-sample TCR yields varied mainly because of small differences in library volumes within the pool. Throughout the roughly 24-week study period, patients were also given weekly therapeutic DPC doses on the scalp. Blood samples were taken from patients before sensitization (week 0) and then at 2, 6 and about 24 weeks after DPC sensitization. Patch tests used Finn chambers with 0.01% DPC on the upper back, scored after 6 days by International Contact Dermatitis Research Group standards. For TCR sequencing, blood came from some 31 alopecia patients at anywhere from one to four time points (pre-sensitization, 2, 6 and 24 weeks).

CDR3 length: 14 amino acids, cysteine to phenylalanine. This entry keeps only the CDR3 DNA: 42 bases, framed from base 1. In the germline V gene, CDR1 corresponds to MGHDK and CDR2 to SYGVNS. V is cut by 3 bases and J by 1 base, and the space between the germline ends is 9 bases. Libraries were made using RACE. Instrument used: NextSeq 500. During library preparation, unique molecular identifiers were attached to individual cDNA molecules so that TCRs could be counted in a quantitative, reproducible way. For every blood RNA sample, sequencing covered both the TCR alpha and TCR beta chains. Regarding the original processing steps: A median of around 96,000 TCRs per sample was observed, with a range of about 20,000 to 700,000. The Decombinator software suite was used to annotate V, J and CDR3 in the TCR reads. For PS versus PT1 abundance plots, all samples were subsampled to the same number of TCRs (28,000). Expanded TCRs were defined as absent before sensitization and observed at least eight times at the 2-week time point. TCRdb reprocessed the public reads (quality trimming at Q25 with fastp, clone calling with MiXCR) and kept in-frame beta chains. Rows matching on CDR3 protein sequence are summarized as one entry with the most common DNA and genes. The V and J calls and clone size are TCRdb's, not the authors'. This sample holds about 270,000 distinct CDR3 sequences; about 7.7% were observed only once. The ten biggest clones cover more than 0.95% of the sample.

This sample's time point label indicates: pre-sensitization, week 0. This sample's treatment or condition label indicates: therapeutic diphenylcyclopropenone sensitization with weekly scalp DPC. At every patch-test visit, the blood draw took place before the patch test was put on. Patients were considered eligible if aged 18 to 70, diagnosed with alopecia and deemed suitable for DPC therapy, and patients were excluded if pregnant. Unfractionated whole blood was collected in Tempus Blood RNA tubes, and total RNA was extracted from that blood. Comment on this clonotype: Its antigen is currently not known. Base qualities were left out, and no much larger clone turns up one base away.

On the study overall, not on this receptor specifically: Repeated subsampling changed both the strength of the expansion versus patch-test correlation and the threshold at which that correlation became significant. Patch test score was positively correlated with the number of PT1 expanded TCRs, with significance at thresholds 8, 16 and 32 but not at 4. Significantly more large CDR3 similarity clusters were formed by expanded TCRs than by pre-sensitization or healthy control sets, consistent with antigen-driven responses. The number of TCRs above 1 in 1000 frequency did not change with DPC sensitization; there was no evidence of global repertoire structure alterations. Because every patient had alopecia, a presumed autoimmune disease, the patients' immune response might differ from that of healthy individuals.

The sequences come from whole blood, collected in connection with sensitization to the hapten diphenylcyclopropenone (DPC). This receptor was identified in a man in his late teens or twenties with alopecia areata. Some clones in this sample may be carry-over from other donors' samples. The rearrangement combines TRBV25-1 with TRBJ1-1; the D gene lacks a confident call. DNA sequence: TGTGCCAGCAGTGATCCCGCAGCGAACACTGAAGCTTTCTTT. Its protein is CASSDPAANTEAFF.